This T cell receptor (beta chain) appears in the sequencing data of a study of beta chain features in type 1 diabetes. All of the isolated RNA was reverse transcribed, so expressed TCRB transcripts were sequenced. Naive, central memory and regulatory T cell samples produced a mean of approximately 3.9 million reads. Here immunoSEQ multiplex PCR was the method, and the copy in TCRdb shows in-frame clones only, minus some. This sample has about 240,000 clones, with around 26% found just once. CD4+ cells of the naive, central memory, regulatory and stem cell-like memory types were sorted via CD45RO/CCR7/CD25/CD127/CD95/CD27. From germline, CDR1 is MNHEY and CDR2 SMNVEV (reference sequence). Trimming took 4 bases from V and 0 from J, leaving 4 bases between them. The CDR3 has 14 amino acids.

The rearrangement links TRBV27 to TRBJ2-6; no reliable D call. Input material: central memory CD4+ T cells from blood. This sequence originates from a man aged 30-40 years in good health. The DNA for the CDR3 is TGTGCCAGCAGTTCCCTCTCTGGGGCCAACGTCCTGACTTTC. The encoded protein is CASSSLSGANVLTF.